The 25 T cell receptor beta chains reported below all come from one sample, sequenced in a study of persistence of HIV-infected CD4 T cells. Stimulation used approximately 9.6 ug/mL lysate from CMV-infected fibroblasts. Memory cells lacking CD40L and CD69 with high CD45RO were sorted. This was the immunoSEQ version 4 assay in survey mode. Here immunoSEQ multiplex PCR was the method, and the copy in TCRdb shows in-frame clones only, minus some. Counted here are 46,000 or so clones, more than 60% occurring once; the ten biggest clones make up 2.5% to 3%. These receptors have no identified antigens. This specimen was CD4+ T cells sorted from PBMCs after approximately 18-hour stimulation, taken from a patient who received antiretroviral therapy. The receptors come from an adult man with HIV who was CMV-seropositive.

This chain links TRBV19 with TRBJ1-2, with D perhaps matching TRBD1 (5 bases). Trimming removed 6 bases from V and 4 bases from J, with 15 bases in between. CDR3 length equals 14 residues. Germline V gene lookup returns CDR1 LNHDA and CDR2 SQIVND (reference sequence). DNA for the CDR3: TGTGCCAGTAGCCAGGGCCCCTCTTCCTATGGCTACACCTTC. Its protein is CASSQGPSSYGYTF.

The genes are TRBV3-1 (or the pseudogene TRBV3-2) and TRBJ1-1, with D uncertain. This CDR3 contains 13 residues. Deletions cut 0 bases from V and 5 bases from J, with 7 bases between. Looked up from germline, CDR1 is LGHDT and CDR2 is YNNKEL (reference sequence). This CDR3 reads CASSQDVRTEAFF. The CDR3 DNA follows: TGTGCCAGCAGCCAAGATGTGAGGACTGAAGCTTTCTTT.

The chain links TRBV7-2 to TRBJ1-5, with TRBD1 matching 9 bases. V lost 5 bases, J lost 7 bases, and 12 bases stayed unmatched. This CDR3 comprises 16 residues. Germline lookup yields CDR1 SGHTA and CDR2 FQGNSA. The CDR3 loop is CASSIPGTGSNQPQHF. The CDR3 DNA reads TGTGCCAGCAGCATCCCCGGGACAGGGTCGAACCAGCCCCAGCATTTT.

The chain recombines TRBV29-1 with TRBJ2-1; a possible D gene is TRBD1 (5 bases). Germline CDR1 reads SQVTM; CDR2 reads ANQGSEA. V lost 4 bases to trimming and J lost 7 bases, with 20 bases between them. The length of the CDR3 is 15 residues. This chain's CDR3 is CSVVRGGSGGNEQFF. As DNA, the CDR3 is TGCAGCGTTGTAAGGGGTGGATCGGGTGGGAATGAGCAGTTCTTC.

Of note for this clone: Other DNA sequences from this sample encode an identical CDR3 as well. The CDR3 sequence: CSARVRETQYF. DNA for the CDR3: TGCAGTGCTAGAGTACGAGAGACCCAGTACTTC. The V call is TRBV20-1, the J call TRBJ2-5; the D is unclear. V lost 1 base and J lost 4, with 4 bases in between. Germline values: CDR1 DFQATT, CDR2 SNEGSKA (reference sequence). The CDR3 is 11 amino acids.

J is TRBJ2-7 and V is TRBV10-3; 10 bases line up with TRBD1. Germline-derived CDR1 and CDR2 are ENHRY and SYGVKD. The CDR3 length is 15 residues. V was clipped by 3 bases and J by 2 bases; unmatched bases: 4. The CDR3 spells CAISDTGTGAYEQYF. CDR3 nucleotides: TGTGCCATCAGTGATACCGGGACAGGGGCCTACGAGCAGTACTTC.

The chain couples TRBV19 to TRBJ1-6; 7 positions match TRBD1. Germline V gene sequence: CDR1 LNHDA, CDR2 SQIVND (reference sequence). This CDR3 comprises 15 residues. After removal of 3 bases from V and 10 bases from J, the junction contained 9 bases not matched to a gene. Here the CDR3 DNA reads TGTGCCAGTAGTATGATGGGGACAGATCTCTCACCCCTCCACTTT. Residues: CASSMMGTDLSPLHF.

The chain carries TRBV4-1 and TRBJ2-2; TRBD2 matches at 9 bases. The CDR3 totals 19 residues. From germline, CDR1 is MGHRA and CDR2 YSYEKL. Losses at the gene ends were 0 bases for V and 5 bases for J; bases not matched to a gene: 13. CDR3 protein: CASSQDVGGGRVYTGELFF. The CDR3, as DNA: TGCGCCAGCAGCCAAGACGTAGGTGGCGGGAGGGTTTATACCGGGGAGCTGTTTTTT.

This clone was recorded only once. The chain uses TRBV29-1 and TRBJ1-2; no firm D call. The germline V and J ends were trimmed by 7 bases and 5 bases, with 11 bases remaining between them. The CDR3 runs 11 residues. The germline CDR1 and CDR2 sequences are SQVTM and ANQGSEA. The CDR3 region is CSGSRDYGYTF. The CDR3 DNA reads TGCAGCGGTAGCCGGGATTATGGCTACACCTTC.

CDR3: CASSPTGTDNEKLFF. The DNA for the CDR3 is TGTGCCAGCAGTCCTACGGGGACGGATAATGAAAAACTGTTTTTT. The chain couples TRBV7-9 to TRBJ1-4; possibly TRBD1 for D (5 bases). Trimming cost V 6 bases and J 4 bases, with 15 bases left between them. CDR3 length: 15 amino acids. In germline, CDR1 is SEHNR, CDR2 FQNEAQ (reference sequence).

Written as DNA, the CDR3 is TGTGCCAGCAGCTTACGGACCGGTGAGCAGTTCTTC. Its protein is CASSLRTGEQFF. The chain links TRBV7-6 to TRBJ2-1; D is uncertain. Germline V gene lookup returns CDR1 SGHVS and CDR2 FNYEAQ. The CDR3 has 12 amino acids. The V gene lost 2 bases and the J gene lost 9 bases, with 8 bases spanning the gap.

The genes are TRBV5-1 and TRBJ2-7, with no clear D. V was trimmed by 2 bases and J by 2 bases, leaving 11 bases between them. The CDR3 runs 14 residues. The V gene's germline CDR1 is SGHRS and CDR2 YFSETQ. Here the CDR3 DNA reads TGCGCCAGCAGCTTAGTATCGCGTGCCTACGAGCAGTACTTC. Its translation is CASSLVSRAYEQYF. Complete variable domain (other parts from reference TRBV5-1 and TRBJ2-7): KAGVTQTPRYLIKTRGQQVTLSCSPISGHRSVSWYQQTPGQGLQFLFEYFSETQRNKGNFPGRFSGRQFSNSRSEMNVSTLELGDSALYLCASSLVSRAYEQYFGPGTRLTVT.

The chain recombines TRBV2 with TRBJ1-1, with D unresolved. The V gene's germline CDR1 is SNHLY and CDR2 FYNNEI. This CDR3 is 10 amino acids long. The V end was cut by 4 bases, the J end by 7 bases, with 4 bases between. CDR3 sequence (DNA): TGTGCCAGCAGTGTACATGAAGCTTTCTTT. It is translated as CASSVHEAFF.

This sequence joins TRBV5-1 and TRBJ1-2; 10 nucleotides agree with TRBD1. Trimming took 2 bases from V and 5 from J; bases not matched to a gene: 6. The V gene's germline CDR1 is SGHRS and CDR2 YFSETQ. CDR3 length: 15 residues. CDR3: CASSFDRGRGYGYTF. CDR3 DNA sequence: TGCGCCAGCAGCTTTGACAGGGGGCGCGGATATGGCTACACCTTC.

CDR3 loop: CASSFRVNYGYTF. In DNA form, the CDR3 reads TGTGCCAGCAGTTTTAGGGTTAACTATGGCTACACCTTC. The J gene is TRBJ1-2, the V gene TRBV27; no clear D gene. With 3 bases removed from V and 1 base from J, the gap between germline ends came to 6 bases. The CDR3 covers 13 residues. Germline V lookup: CDR1 MNHEY, CDR2 SMNVEV (reference sequence).

This clone was recorded a few times. The CDR3 DNA sequence: TGCGCCAAAACATGCGAGCAGTACTTC. Translated, it gives CAKTCEQYF. The chain has TRBV23-1 and TRBJ2-7; no clear D gene. TRBV23-1 is an ORF, with its function uncertain. Trimming took 10 bases from V and 6 from J, leaving 7 bases between them. The CDR3 is 9 residues long.

The table lists this clone with a few counts. This chain connects TRBV6-5 to TRBJ2-5; TRBD1 matches at 9 bases. This CDR3 comprises 15 residues. The V gene's germline CDR1 is MNHEY and CDR2 SVGAGI. Trimming took 5 bases from V and 0 from J; bases not matched to a gene: 4. This CDR3 is CASSPDRGDQETQYF. DNA of the CDR3: TGTGCCAGCAGTCCCGACAGGGGGGACCAAGAGACCCAGTACTTC.

The V gene is TRBV6-2 or TRBV6-3, the J gene TRBJ2-1; TRBD2 matches at 8 bases. Looked up from germline, CDR1 is MNHEY and CDR2 is SVGEGT. V lost 6 bases, J lost 4 bases, and 20 bases stayed unmatched. This CDR3 spans 19 amino acids. CDR3 amino acids: CASSPGKGRGGYFYNEQFF. The CDR3 DNA reads as TGTGCCAGCAGCCCTGGCAAGGGTCGGGGGGGCTATTTTTACAATGAGCAGTTCTTC.

The V and J genes are TRBV5-1 and TRBJ1-1; a possible D gene is TRBD1 (6 bases). V dropped 4 bases and J dropped 4 bases, with 11 bases sitting between them. The CDR3 has 13 amino acids. Germline CDR1 and CDR2: SGHRS and YFSETQ. As DNA, the CDR3 is TGCGCCAGCAGCCACAGGGTGAGCACTGAAGCTTTCTTT. It codes for CASSHRVSTEAFF.

This clone was counted a single time. The chain uses TRBV5-6 and TRBJ1-1; no definite D call. Germline V gene sequence: CDR1 SGHDT, CDR2 YYEEEE. The CDR3 is made up of 14 amino acids. Trimming pared 0 bases from V and 0 bases from J, leaving 6 bases between. The CDR3 nucleotides read TGTGCCAGCAGCTTGGCCACGGTGAACACTGAAGCTTTCTTT. Its translation is CASSLATVNTEAFF.

The chain joins TRBV3-1 (or the pseudogene TRBV3-2) to TRBJ2-6; D ambiguous. Trimming removed 1 base from V and 0 bases from J, with 7 bases in between. CDR1 and CDR2 (germline): LGHDT, YNNKEL (reference sequence). This CDR3 contains 16 residues. The CDR3 bases are TGTGCCAGCAGCCAAGTGCCCAGCTCTGGGGCCAACGTCCTGACTTTC. It yields the protein CASSQVPSSGANVLTF.

The chain joins TRBV23-1 to TRBJ2-1; unclear D gene. TRBV23-1 is identified as an open reading frame with a role that is uncertain. CDR3 length equals 16 residues. Trimming took off 0 bases at V and 6 bases at J, with 15 bases between the two ends. This CDR3 is CASSQSEHLPANEQFF. For the CDR3, the DNA is TGCGCCAGCAGTCAATCTGAGCACCTCCCCGCCAATGAGCAGTTCTTC.

Notes on this clone: This sample also contains other DNA sequences that code for the same CDR3. The chain has TRBV12-3 or TRBV12-4 and TRBJ2-7; D is unclear. The CDR3 runs 11 residues. Trimming pared 4 bases from V and 3 bases from J, leaving 4 bases between. Here the CDR3 reads CASSSLYEQYF. CDR3 coding DNA: TGTGCCAGCAGTTCCCTCTACGAGCAGTACTTC.

CDR3 amino acids: CASTQGQGISDTQYF. The CDR3, as DNA: TGTGCCAGCACCCAGGGACAGGGAATCTCAGATACGCAGTATTTT. The chain combines TRBV3-1 (or the pseudogene TRBV3-2) with TRBJ2-3; 9 positions match TRBD1. The trim removed 7 bases at V and 4 bases at J, leaving 9 bases unmatched. Per the germline V gene, CDR1 is LGHDT and CDR2 is YNNKEL (reference sequence). This CDR3 comprises 15 residues.

The chain employs TRBV7-2 and TRBJ2-5; weak D call: TRBD1 (6 bases). CDR3 length: 15 residues. Germline values: CDR1 SGHTA, CDR2 FQGNSA. V was pared by 1 base and J by 4 bases, with 13 bases between. CDR3 in amino acids: CASSLVGAKGETQYF. For the CDR3, the DNA is TGTGCCAGCAGCTTAGTGGGGGCTAAGGGAGAGACCCAGTACTTC.